These 29 T cell receptor beta chains were sequenced from one sample in a study of cytomegalovirus exposure and HLA in healthy donors. A multiplex PCR was run with 60 Vbeta primers and 13 Jbeta primers. Measured with immunoSEQ multiplex PCR; TCRdb has only the in-frame clones, and not every one. The sample consists of about 140,000 clones, about 79% of them appearing once. Sequencing was performed on PBMCs. All receptors derive from a male donor in good health and CMV-seronegative.

This clone occurred once. The V and J genes are TRBV5-4 and TRBJ1-1; perhaps TRBD1 as D (5 bases). The germline CDR1 and CDR2 sequences are SGHNT and YYREEE (reference sequence). The CDR3 loop spans 14 amino acids. V was cut by 4 bases and J by 4 bases, with 14 bases left in between. The CDR3 spells CASSDQSGGTEAFF. The CDR3, as DNA: TGTGCCAGCAGCGACCAAAGCGGGGGCACTGAAGCTTTCTTT.

V gene TRBV28 combines with J gene TRBJ1-2; 7 bases agree with TRBD1. Per the germline V gene, CDR1 is MDHEN and CDR2 is SYDVKM. The CDR3 length is 15 residues. With V trimmed by 4 bases and J by 5 bases, 10 bases remained unmatched. The CDR3 here is CASSSFQGDGYGYTF. CDR3 nucleotides: TGTGCCAGCAGTTCCTTTCAGGGGGATGGGTATGGCTACACCTTC.

This sequence joins TRBV5-1 and TRBJ1-2; TRBD1 matches at 7 bases. This CDR3 comprises 14 residues. The germline V gene has CDR1 SGHRS and CDR2 YFSETQ. With 2 bases clipped from V and 4 bases from J, the junction kept 5 bases outside the gene matches. The CDR3 nucleotides are TGCGCCAGCAGCTTAGGGACAGACCTCTATGGCTACACCTTC. This translates into CASSLGTDLYGYTF.

In this sample, this clone turned up a few times. The rearrangement uses TRBV10-3 and TRBJ2-1; the D gene is possibly TRBD1 (5 bases). Germline V CDR1 and CDR2: ENHRY, SYGVKD. With 3 bases removed from V and 2 bases from J, the gap between germline ends came to 5 bases. The CDR3 totals 13 residues. The CDR3 bases are TGTGCCATCAGTGAAGGGGCCTACAATGAGCAGTTCTTC. Its translation: CAISEGAYNEQFF.

This clone was observed a handful of times. The chain couples TRBV30 to TRBJ1-5, with a possible D match to TRBD1 (5 bases). Trimming left V 7 bases short and J 2 bases short, with 12 bases between. Germline V gives CDR1 GTSNPN, CDR2 SVGIG (reference sequence). The CDR3 is 13 amino acids. Here the CDR3 reads CASYAGGNQPQHF. The CDR3 DNA is TGTGCCTCTTATGCGGGGGGCAATCAGCCCCAGCATTTT.

The rearrangement uses TRBV5-1 and TRBJ1-2; the match to TRBD1 covers 8 bases. V shed 4 bases and J 6 bases; nucleotides not matched to a gene: 5. Per the germline V gene, CDR1 is SGHRS and CDR2 is YFSETQ. The CDR3 runs to 13 residues. CDR3 region: CASSGQGTHGYTF. The CDR3 DNA follows: TGCGCCAGCAGCGGACAGGGCACCCATGGCTACACCTTC.

This chain connects TRBV5-1 to TRBJ2-5; TRBD1 matches at 9 bases. This CDR3 is built from 15 residues. CDR1 is SGHRS and CDR2 is YFSETQ in the germline V gene. Trimming at V came to 0 bases and at J to 7 bases, leaving 7 bases not matched to a gene. CDR3 nucleotides: TGCGCCAGCAGCTTGGAGGGACAGGGAGTACGGACCCAGTACTTC. It is translated as CASSLEGQGVRTQYF.

This chain joins TRBV4-3 and TRBJ1-4, with 8 bases that match TRBD1. The trim removed 0 bases at V and 8 bases at J, leaving 5 bases unmatched. CDR1 LGHNA and CDR2 YSLEER come from the germline V gene. The CDR3 is made up of 15 amino acids. The CDR3 DNA reads TGCGCCAGCAGCCAAGATGGCAGGGGGCTCGAAAAACTGTTTTTT. It encodes CASSQDGRGLEKLFF.

J is TRBJ2-4 and V is TRBV4-3, with 7 bases that match TRBD2. The germline V gene has CDR1 LGHNA and CDR2 YSLEER. This CDR3 has 16 residues. Unmatched junction bases numbered 4, after V lost 1 base and J lost 1 base. The CDR3 sequence: CASSQVMGGAKNIQYF. In nucleotides, the CDR3 is TGCGCCAGCAGCCAAGTTATGGGGGGGGCCAAAAACATTCAGTACTTC.

The chain links TRBV10-1 to TRBJ2-2, with D possibly being TRBD1 (6 bases). Germline assignment: CDR1 WNHNN and CDR2 SYGVQD (reference sequence). The length of the CDR3 is 19 residues. Deletions cut 7 bases from V and 3 bases from J, with 27 bases between. CDR3 sequence: CASKRTGRATNLYTGELFF. CDR3 DNA sequence: TGCGCCAGCAAGAGAACAGGGCGGGCGACTAACCTTTACACCGGGGAGCTGTTTTTT.

V is TRBV11-2 and J is TRBJ2-7; possible D gene TRBD1, 5 bases. Germline V lookup: CDR1 SGHAT, CDR2 FQNNGV. CDR3 size: 12 residues. V lost 3 bases to trimming and J lost 3 bases, with 6 bases between them. The chain's CDR3 is CASSFRDYEQYF. In DNA, the CDR3 is TGTGCCAGCAGCTTCAGGGACTACGAGCAGTACTTC.

CDR3 DNA: TGTGCCAGCAGCTTTGGCGGGACAGGGGTTGAAAAACTGTTTTTT. Translated: CASSFGGTGVEKLFF. The genes are TRBV11-2 and TRBJ1-4; 10 positions match TRBD1. This CDR3 spans 15 amino acids. J was trimmed by 7 bases and V by 3 bases; bases with no gene match: 5. Germline loops: CDR1 SGHAT, CDR2 FQNNGV. Using reference TRBV11-2 and TRBJ1-4 for the parts outside the CDR3, the full variable domain is EAGVAQSPRYKIIEKRQSVAFWCNPISGHATLYWYQQILGQGPKLLIQFQNNGVVDDSQLPKDRFSAERLKGVDSTLKIQPAKLEDSAVYLCASSFGGTGVEKLFFGSGTQLSVL.

As DNA, the CDR3 is TGCGCCAGCAGCGGGGACAGGAGTAACTATGGCTACACCTTC. Residues: CASSGDRSNYGYTF. The chain joins TRBV5-1 to TRBJ1-2; TRBD1 agrees at 8 bases. This CDR3 has 14 residues. Germline CDR1 reads SGHRS; CDR2 reads YFSETQ. Trimming cost V 4 bases and J 1 base; bases outside gene matches: 3. Supplemented by reference TRBV5-1 and TRBJ1-2, the full variable domain reads KAGVTQTPRYLIKTRGQQVTLSCSPISGHRSVSWYQQTPGQGLQFLFEYFSETQRNKGNFPGRFSGRQFSNSRSEMNVSTLELGDSALYLCASSGDRSNYGYTFGSGTRLTVV.

This sequence joins TRBV30 and TRBJ1-2; D uncertain. Trimming stripped 2 bases from V and 2 bases from J, with 12 bases between. The CDR3 has 14 residues. Germline lookup yields CDR1 GTSNPN and CDR2 SVGIG (reference sequence). In nucleotides, the CDR3 is TGTGCCTGGAGTCTCTCGGGTAGCAACTATGGCTACACCTTC. This encodes CAWSLSGSNYGYTF.

The chain uses TRBV5-4 and TRBJ2-3; 9 bases agree with TRBD1. With V trimmed by 4 bases and J by 3 bases, 9 bases remained unmatched. This CDR3 is 16 amino acids long. CDR1 and CDR2 from the germline V gene are SGHNT and YYREEE (reference sequence). The CDR3: CASSRRRQGGTDTQYF. CDR3 DNA: TGTGCCAGCAGCCGACGACGACAGGGGGGAACAGATACGCAGTATTTT.

The chain has TRBV21-1 and TRBJ1-5; TRBD1 reflects the table's D call only, with no check against the DNA. TRBV21-1 is a documented pseudogene. CDR3 length equals 16 residues. The CDR3 spells CASRARGEYSNQPQHF. CDR3 in DNA: TGTGCCAGCAGAGCCAGGGGAGAGTATAGCAATCAGCCCCAGCATTTT.

This chain connects TRBV10-1 to TRBJ2-3, with a weak D call TRBD1 (6 bases). Trimming cost V 5 bases and J 3 bases, with 9 bases left between them. CDR3 length equals 13 residues. Germline values: CDR1 WNHNN, CDR2 SYGVQD (reference sequence). The CDR3 coding sequence is TGCGCCAGCAGTCCTGGACAGACAGATACGCAGTATTTT. This gives the protein CASSPGQTDTQYF.

The rearrangement links TRBV4-1 to TRBJ2-7, with TRBD1 identical over 10 bases. Looked up from germline, CDR1 is MGHRA and CDR2 is YSYEKL. The CDR3 is made up of 16 amino acids. Trimming removed 5 bases from V and 1 base from J; junction bases left unmatched: 8. CDR3 sequence: CASSFNRDRGSYEQYF. The CDR3, as DNA: TGCGCCAGCAGCTTTAACAGGGACAGGGGTTCCTACGAGCAGTACTTC.

This chain uses TRBV4-1 with TRBJ2-7, with 10 bases matching TRBD2. Germline loops: CDR1 MGHRA, CDR2 YSYEKL. The junction had 20 bases not matched to a gene; V was cut back by 4 bases and J by 2 bases. The CDR3 covers 20 residues. This CDR3 is CASSPQGSGRRMGSTYEQYF. The CDR3 coding sequence is TGCGCCAGCAGCCCCCAGGGTAGCGGGAGGAGGATGGGATCTACCTACGAGCAGTACTTC.

The chain is built from TRBV4-3 and TRBJ2-7; 7 bases match TRBD1. This CDR3 spans 16 amino acids. J gave up 3 bases and V 0 bases, and 8 bases lay outside the gene matches. Germline V gives CDR1 LGHNA, CDR2 YSLEER. This chain's CDR3 is CASSQENRGVVYEQYF. Written as DNA, the CDR3 is TGCGCCAGCAGCCAAGAAAACAGGGGAGTGGTCTACGAGCAGTACTTC.

The chain joins TRBV28 to TRBJ1-2; the match to TRBD1 covers 12 bases. Germline CDR1 and CDR2: MDHEN and SYDVKM. CDR3 length equals 15 residues. J gave up 8 bases and V 6 bases, and 10 bases lay outside the gene matches. CDR3 sequence: CASSSGTGGLRGYTF. CDR3 nucleotides: TGTGCCAGCAGCTCCGGGACAGGGGGCTTGAGAGGCTACACCTTC.

The chain combines TRBV13 with TRBJ2-1; D uncertain. The CDR3 is made up of 12 amino acids. Germline V gives CDR1 PRHDT, CDR2 FYEKMQ (reference sequence). Trimming shortened V by 4 bases and J by 8 bases, and 9 bases separated the two germline ends. CDR3 in DNA: TGTGCCAGCAGCTCCCGGAGCCATGAGCAGTTCTTC. This encodes CASSSRSHEQFF. Looking up the rest from reference TRBV13 and TRBJ2-1 gives the full variable domain: AAGVIQSPRHLIKEKRETATLKCYPIPRHDTVYWYQQGPGQDPQFLISFYEKMQSDKGSIPDRFSAQQFSDYHSELNMSSLELGDSALYFCASSSRSHEQFFGPGTRLTVL.

This clone came up a few times. CDR3 residues: CASSLVSGGAYEQYF. The CDR3 bases are TGTGCCAGCAGCTTAGTTAGCGGGGGCGCCTACGAGCAGTACTTC. The rearrangement links TRBV7-9 to TRBJ2-7, with 9 nucleotides matching TRBD2. Germline V lookup: CDR1 SEHNR, CDR2 FQNEAQ (reference sequence). CDR3 length equals 15 residues. With 1 base clipped from V and 2 bases from J, the junction kept 3 bases outside the gene matches.

CDR3 coding DNA: TGTGCCATCAGTGAGTTGGTTTCGAGGTCCACTGAAGCTTTCTTT. This translates into CAISELVSRSTEAFF. J is TRBJ1-1 and V is TRBV10-3; D is uncertain. The CDR3 has 15 residues. With 1 base removed from V and 4 bases from J, the gap between germline ends came to 13 bases. The germline V gene encodes CDR1 ENHRY and CDR2 SYGVKD.

V is TRBV5-1 and J is TRBJ2-3; the match to TRBD2 covers 12 bases. Germline V CDR1 and CDR2: SGHRS, YFSETQ. V gave up 4 bases and J gave up 5 bases; unmatched junction bases: 11. The CDR3 runs 17 residues. The CDR3 sequence is CASSTGLAGGPIDTQYF. The CDR3 region has the DNA TGCGCCAGCAGCACAGGGCTAGCGGGGGGGCCGATAGATACGCAGTATTTT.

The chain joins TRBV7-6 to TRBJ2-2; D may be TRBD1 (5 bases). V was trimmed by 7 bases and J by 6 bases, leaving 18 bases between them. The length of the CDR3 is 15 residues. Germline V gene lookup returns CDR1 SGHVS and CDR2 FNYEAQ. The CDR3 coding sequence is TGTGCCAGCACCTCCGTTCAGGGCCCCGCCGGGGAGCTGTTTTTT. Translated: CASTSVQGPAGELFF.

The J gene is TRBJ1-1, the V gene TRBV14; D is uncertain. Germline assignment: CDR1 SGHDN and CDR2 FVKESK. V was cut by 2 bases and J by 4 bases, with 11 bases left in between. The CDR3 is 14 residues long. The CDR3 here is CASSQSVVGTEAFF. Here the CDR3 DNA reads TGTGCCAGCAGCCAAAGCGTGGTGGGCACTGAAGCTTTCTTT.

CDR3 nucleotides: TGTGCCAGCTCACCACGGGCAGGGTTCGACAATGAGCAGTTCTTC. Protein: CASSPRAGFDNEQFF. The chain employs TRBV18 and TRBJ2-1; D perhaps matches TRBD1 (5 bases). CDR3 length: 15 amino acids. Trimming shortened V by 1 base and J by 5 bases, and 12 bases separated the two germline ends. Germline V gene sequence: CDR1 KGHSH, CDR2 LQKENI.

This sequence joins TRBV5-6 and TRBJ2-7; TRBD2 matches 13 bases. V shed 3 bases, J shed 6 bases, and the junction held 3 bases outside the gene matches. CDR1 is SGHDT and CDR2 is YYEEEE in the germline V gene. CDR3 length equals 14 residues. The CDR3 region is CASSYGLAGAEQYF. CDR3 bases: TGTGCCAGCAGCTACGGACTAGCGGGAGCCGAGCAGTACTTC.